The text below deals with one T cell receptor beta chain. Antigen unknown. This specimen comes from a study of T cells in Graves' hyperthyroidism and ophthalmopathy. Study-wide results and caveats: Most expanded thyroid clonotypes above 0.001 also appeared in blood.

Amplification of TCR beta CDR3 regions was performed using RNA transcripts as template. Carried out on the TCR CDR3, a first-round RT-PCR used the HTBI primer set. TCRdb re-analysed the multiplex PCR reads in MiXCR, keeping a single row per CDR3 protein. The sample holds 150,000 or so distinct CDR3 sequences; roughly a fifth are singletons and the top ten take more than 60%. Unmatched junction bases numbered 9, after V lost 4 bases and J lost 2 bases. From germline, CDR1 is SGHRS and CDR2 YFSETQ. The CDR3 length is 16 residues. Sequenced input: blood. This sequence joins TRBV5-1 and TRBJ1-2, with 9 bases lining up with TRBD1. The TCR originated in a woman between 50 and 59 years old with Graves' hyperthyroidism that later progressed to Graves' ophthalmopathy. The CDR3 spells CASSGGGQGFNYGYTF. The CDR3 region has the DNA TGCGCCAGCAGCGGAGGGGGACAGGGCTTCAACTATGGCTACACCTTC.